The 26 T cell receptor beta chains below all came from one sample that was sequenced in a study of beta chain features in type 1 diabetes. General study findings and limits: Across all four CD4+ subsets, people with type 1 diabetes showed modestly shorter TCRB CDR3s.

Investigators reverse transcribed all isolated RNA, so they sequenced expressed TCRB transcripts. Profiled with immunoSEQ multiplex PCR; TCRdb holds only in-frame clones, not every one. There are some 360,000 clones in the sample; around a tenth occur only once, and less than 0.65% lies in the top ten. For these TCRs, the target antigens are not known. Material: central memory CD4+ T cells from blood. The source is a man younger than 45 with type 1 diabetes.

The CDR3 loop reads CASISGQNTDTQYF. CDR3 DNA: TGTGCCAGCATATCGGGACAGAACACAGATACGCAGTATTTT. The V gene is TRBV6-5, the J gene TRBJ2-3; 7 bases are shared with TRBD1. J lost 2 bases, V lost 7 bases, and 6 bases had no gene match. From germline, CDR1 is MNHEY and CDR2 SVGAGI. This CDR3 spans 14 amino acids.

Points on this clone: The sample holds other DNA sequences that translate to the same CDR3. J is TRBJ1-5 and V is TRBV19, with no clear D. The CDR3 loop spans 12 amino acids. Trimming took off 6 bases at V and 7 bases at J, with 10 bases between the two ends. CDR1 is LNHDA and CDR2 is SQIVND in the germline V gene (reference sequence). The CDR3, as DNA: TGTGCCAGTAGCCGGGGTGGGCAGCCCCAGCATTTT. Residues: CASSRGGQPQHF.

This clone was picked up a small number of times. The junction departs from germline at one end; a sequencing error may be responsible. Different DNA sequences within this sample yield the same CDR3. This chain joins TRBV7-9 and TRBJ2-5; D unclear. Germline V lookup: CDR1 SEHNR, CDR2 FQNEAQ (reference sequence). This CDR3 region has 15 residues. CDR3 nucleotide sequence: TGCGCCAGCAGCCAAGATTTAGGGCGTTCCGAGACCCAGTACTTC. This sequence encodes CASSQDLGRSETQYF.

This clone was observed a handful of times. Distinct nucleotide sequences in the sample also encode this CDR3. The rearrangement uses TRBV20-1 and TRBJ1-1, with D perhaps matching TRBD1 (5 bases). The ends were cut back, 5 bases at V and 4 bases at J, with 8 bases in the middle. Germline assignment: CDR1 DFQATT and CDR2 SNEGSKA (reference sequence). The CDR3 runs to 11 residues. The CDR3 DNA is TGCAGTGCTGCAGGGATCACTGAAGCTTTCTTT. It specifies CSAAGITEAFF.

This clone appeared a few times. The DNA for the CDR3 is TGTGCCAGCAGCTCCGGCCGTTCGACCGGGGAGCTGTTTTTT. Its protein is CASSSGRSTGELFF. The chain recombines TRBV11-3 with TRBJ2-2; D ambiguous. Trimming removed 4 bases at V and 5 bases at J, with 11 bases between. Germline-derived CDR1 and CDR2 are SGHNT and YENEEA. This CDR3 is 14 amino acids long.

This chain connects TRBV5-1 to TRBJ1-1; 8 bases match TRBD1. Losses at the gene ends were 4 bases for V and 3 bases for J; bases not matched to a gene: 5. The germline V gene has CDR1 SGHRS and CDR2 YFSETQ. This CDR3 contains 14 residues. CDR3 sequence: CASSRGTGYTEAFF. DNA for the CDR3: TGCGCCAGCAGCCGCGGGACAGGCTACACTGAAGCTTTCTTT.

This clone was counted at least ten times. V usage is TRBV7-9 and J usage is TRBJ2-4, with D unresolved. The CDR3 extends over 13 amino acids. CDR1 and CDR2 from the germline V gene are SEHNR and FQNEAQ (reference sequence). V was clipped by 1 base and J by 11 bases, with 12 bases between them. In DNA form, the CDR3 reads TGTGCCAGCAGCTTAGAGACGACTGGTCTTCAGTACTTC. Translating it yields CASSLETTGLQYF.

This rearrangement joins TRBV5-1 to TRBJ1-1; D gene uncertain. Germline CDR1 is SGHRS and CDR2 is YFSETQ. The CDR3 length is 12 residues. The ends were cut back, 3 bases at V and 7 bases at J, with 10 bases in the middle. The CDR3 region is CASSSSPGEAFF. Here the CDR3 DNA reads TGCGCCAGCAGCTCGTCCCCGGGTGAAGCTTTCTTT. Variable domain in full (rest from reference TRBV5-1 and TRBJ1-1): KAGVTQTPRYLIKTRGQQVTLSCSPISGHRSVSWYQQTPGQGLQFLFEYFSETQRNKGNFPGRFSGRQFSNSRSEMNVSTLELGDSALYLCASSSSPGEAFFGQGTRLTVV.

The sample holds many counts of this clone. The chain recombines TRBV6-6 with TRBJ2-1; no reliable D call. Per the germline V gene, CDR1 is MNHNY and CDR2 is SVGAGI (reference sequence). The CDR3 covers 14 residues. The V and J ends lost 4 bases and 8 bases respectively, with 15 bases between them. The CDR3 is CASSSPSDGDEQFF. DNA for the CDR3: TGTGCCAGCAGTTCGCCGTCAGACGGAGATGAGCAGTTCTTC.

This chain links TRBV18 with TRBJ2-3; TRBD1 agrees at 7 bases. The CDR3 is made up of 15 amino acids. Germline V gives CDR1 KGHSH, CDR2 LQKENI. V shed 4 bases, J shed 2 bases, and the junction held 6 bases outside the gene matches. The chain's CDR3 is CASSRLGTATDTQYF. For the CDR3, the DNA is TGTGCCAGCTCACGTTTGGGGACAGCCACAGATACGCAGTATTTT.

J is TRBJ2-2 and V is TRBV9; no firm D call. This CDR3 region has 14 residues. V was cut by 3 bases and J by 5 bases, with 11 bases left in between. The germline gives CDR1 SGDLS, CDR2 YYNGEE. CDR3 nucleotide sequence: TGTGCCAGCAGCGCCCGGACGGGTACCGGGGAGCTGTTTTTT. Its translation: CASSARTGTGELFF.

CDR3 sequence (DNA): TGTGCCAGCAGTTATAGCGGGAGCCGGTCCTACGAGCAGTACTTC. Protein: CASSYSGSRSYEQYF. The chain carries TRBV6-6 and TRBJ2-7; 9 bases match TRBD2. CDR3 length: 15 amino acids. V lost 3 bases and J lost 1; bases outside the gene matches: 4. CDR1 and CDR2 (germline): MNHNY, SVGAGI (reference sequence).

The chain uses TRBV5-4 and TRBJ2-2; possible D gene TRBD2, 5 bases. CDR1 and CDR2 from the germline V gene are SGHNT and YYREEE (reference sequence). The CDR3 spans 17 residues. Trimming stripped 4 bases from V and 4 bases from J, with 20 bases between. The CDR3 spells CASSLAEWERGTGELFF. The CDR3 DNA follows: TGTGCCAGCAGCCTCGCCGAATGGGAGCGAGGCACCGGGGAGCTGTTTTTT. The complete variable domain, with remaining parts taken from reference TRBV5-4 and TRBJ2-2, reads ETGVTQSPTHLIKTRGQQVTLRCSSQSGHNTVSWYQQALGQGPQFIFQYYREEENGRGNFPPRFSGLQFPNYSSELNVNALELDDSALYLCASSLAEWERGTGELFFGEGSRLTVL.

The table lists this clone with a few counts. V and J are TRBV7-3 and TRBJ1-1; D may be TRBD1 (5 bases). CDR3 length: 13 amino acids. Trimming stripped 5 bases from V and 3 bases from J, with 10 bases between. The germline gives CDR1 SGHTA, CDR2 FQGTGA. The CDR3 DNA is TGTGCCAGCAGCAACGGGGGAGACACTGAAGCTTTCTTT. The encoded protein is CASSNGGDTEAFF.

This clone was picked up a small number of times. The chain employs TRBV10-3 and TRBJ2-1; D is uncertain. This CDR3 contains 12 residues. CDR1 and CDR2 (germline): ENHRY, SYGVKD. V was clipped by 4 bases and J by 1 base, with 2 bases between them. CDR3 residues: CAISGSYNEQFF. DNA of the CDR3: TGTGCCATCAGTGGATCCTACAATGAGCAGTTCTTC.

This clone turned up a few times. The chain uses TRBV5-1 and TRBJ1-5; 7 bases line up with TRBD1. Germline CDR1 SGHRS, CDR2 YFSETQ. Trimming removed 4 bases from V and 3 bases from J; junction bases left unmatched: 4. This CDR3 has 14 residues. This CDR3 reads CASSPGQNNQPQHF. The CDR3 DNA sequence: TGCGCCAGCAGCCCGGGACAGAACAATCAGCCCCAGCATTTT.

This clone has ten or more counts. One end of the junction is discordant with germline, which a read error may explain. The rearrangement links TRBV27 to TRBJ2-1; 7 nucleotides line up with TRBD1. The CDR3 runs 12 residues. CDR1 is MNHEY, CDR2 SMNVEV, per germline (reference sequence). The CDR3 DNA reads TGTGCCAGCAGTTTCCTGACAGGGAATCGAATCTTC. Translating gives CASSFLTGNRIF.

The rearrangement uses TRBV18 and TRBJ2-3; D gene ambiguous. The CDR3 totals 13 residues. The germline CDR1 and CDR2 sequences are KGHSH and LQKENI. V was pared by 3 bases and J by 5 bases, with 9 bases between. The CDR3 here is CASSPNPKDTQYF. For the CDR3, the DNA is TGTGCCAGCTCACCTAATCCAAAAGATACGCAGTATTTT.

This clone has just a few counts. This chain links TRBV6-6 with TRBJ2-7, with 7 bases fitting TRBD1. Germline lookup yields CDR1 MNHNY and CDR2 SVGAGI (reference sequence). This CDR3 has 13 amino acids. V shed 1 base and J 6 bases; nucleotides not matched to a gene: 3. Written as DNA, the CDR3 is TGTGCCAGCAGTTACTTAGGGGGCGGCGAGCAGTACTTC. The encoded protein is CASSYLGGGEQYF.

The chain joins TRBV7-2 to TRBJ2-5; 14 bases match TRBD2. The junction had 13 bases not matched to a gene; V was cut back by 5 bases and J by 8 bases. The CDR3 runs 17 residues. In germline, CDR1 is SGHTA, CDR2 FQGNSA. The DNA for the CDR3 is TGTGCCAGCAGCCCGACGACTAGCGGGAGGGCCCCGGAAACCCAGTACTTC. Protein sequence: CASSPTTSGRAPETQYF.

The rearrangement joins TRBV7-2 to TRBJ2-2; possible D gene TRBD2, 6 bases. V lost 1 base and J lost 4, with 13 bases in between. The CDR3 contains 16 residues. Germline loops: CDR1 SGHTA, CDR2 FQGNSA. The CDR3 region is CASSLGAGGVTGELFF. For the CDR3, the DNA is TGTGCCAGCAGCTTAGGAGCGGGTGGTGTCACCGGGGAGCTGTTTTTT.

This clone was recorded a few times. The V and J genes are TRBV9 and TRBJ2-5; 10 bases are a match to TRBD2. The J segment lost 5 bases and the V segment lost 0 bases, leaving 7 bases of the junction unmatched. Per germline, CDR1 SGDLS and CDR2 YYNGEE. This CDR3 contains 16 residues. The DNA for the CDR3 is TGTGCCAGCAGCGTAGGGGCTAGCGGGAGAGTGGAGACCCAGTACTTC. Its protein is CASSVGASGRVETQYF.

This clone was picked up a small number of times. This rearrangement joins TRBV7-8 to TRBJ2-7, with 11 bases aligning to TRBD2. There are 16 residues in the CDR3. After removal of 1 base from V and 6 bases from J, the junction contained 8 bases not matched to a gene. Germline-derived CDR1 and CDR2 are SGHVS and FQNEAQ. CDR3 in amino acids: CASSLGAVAGGAEQYF. CDR3 nucleotide sequence: TGTGCCAGCAGCTTAGGGGCGGTAGCGGGAGGGGCCGAGCAGTACTTC.

The rearrangement uses TRBV28 and TRBJ2-1; 7 nucleotides agree with TRBD2. With V trimmed by 8 bases and J by 8 bases, 12 bases remained unmatched. The germline gives CDR1 MDHEN, CDR2 SYDVKM. This CDR3 region has 14 residues. The CDR3 protein is CASRTSANSYEQFF. CDR3 sequence (DNA): TGTGCCAGCCGAACTAGCGCCAATAGCTATGAGCAGTTCTTC.

The rearrangement uses TRBV13 and TRBJ2-5, with D perhaps being TRBD1 or TRBD2 (6 bases each). The CDR3 runs 13 residues. Trimming took off 5 bases at V and 5 bases at J, with 12 bases between the two ends. Germline V gives CDR1 PRHDT, CDR2 FYEKMQ (reference sequence). For the CDR3, the DNA is TGTGCCAGCAGCGTAAGAGGGGGGGAGACCCAGTACTTC. Translating it yields CASSVRGGETQYF.

This clone was detected a few times. V gene TRBV29-1 combines with J gene TRBJ1-4; D might be TRBD1 (5 bases). CDR1 and CDR2 from the germline V gene are SQVTM and ANQGSEA. Trimming pared 6 bases from V and 5 bases from J, leaving 13 bases between. This CDR3 spans 13 amino acids. The DNA for the CDR3 is TGCAGCGTGGAGGAAGGGGCGAATGAAAAACTGTTTTTT. It encodes CSVEEGANEKLFF. The variable domain in full, with the rest retrieved from reference TRBV29-1 and TRBJ1-4, is SAVISQKPSRDICQRGTSLTIQCQVDSQVTMMFWYRQQPGQSLTLIATANQGSEATYESGFVIDKFPISRPNLTFSTLTVSNMSPEDSSIYLCSVEEGANEKLFFGSGTQLSVL.